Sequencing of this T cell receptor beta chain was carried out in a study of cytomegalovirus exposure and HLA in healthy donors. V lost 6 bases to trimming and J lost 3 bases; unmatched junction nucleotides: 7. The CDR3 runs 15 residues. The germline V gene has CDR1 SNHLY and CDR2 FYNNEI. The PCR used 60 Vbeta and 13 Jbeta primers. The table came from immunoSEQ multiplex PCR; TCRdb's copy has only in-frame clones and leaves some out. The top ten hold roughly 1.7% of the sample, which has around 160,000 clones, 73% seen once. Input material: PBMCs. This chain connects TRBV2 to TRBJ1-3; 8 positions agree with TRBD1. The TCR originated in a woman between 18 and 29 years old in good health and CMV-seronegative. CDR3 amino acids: CASRVGQGSGNTIYF. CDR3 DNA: TGTGCCAGCAGAGTAGGACAGGGAAGTGGAAACACCATATATTTT.